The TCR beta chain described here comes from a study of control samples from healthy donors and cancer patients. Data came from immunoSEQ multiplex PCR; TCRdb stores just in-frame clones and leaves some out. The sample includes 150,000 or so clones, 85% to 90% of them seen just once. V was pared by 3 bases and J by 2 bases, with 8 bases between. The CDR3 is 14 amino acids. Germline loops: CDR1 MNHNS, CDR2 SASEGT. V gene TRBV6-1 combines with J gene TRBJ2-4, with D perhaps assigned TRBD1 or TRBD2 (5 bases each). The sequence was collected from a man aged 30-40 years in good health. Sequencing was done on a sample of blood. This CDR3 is CASSEGVPKNIQYF. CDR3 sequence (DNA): TGTGCCAGCAGTGAGGGGGTCCCCAAAAACATTCAGTACTTC.